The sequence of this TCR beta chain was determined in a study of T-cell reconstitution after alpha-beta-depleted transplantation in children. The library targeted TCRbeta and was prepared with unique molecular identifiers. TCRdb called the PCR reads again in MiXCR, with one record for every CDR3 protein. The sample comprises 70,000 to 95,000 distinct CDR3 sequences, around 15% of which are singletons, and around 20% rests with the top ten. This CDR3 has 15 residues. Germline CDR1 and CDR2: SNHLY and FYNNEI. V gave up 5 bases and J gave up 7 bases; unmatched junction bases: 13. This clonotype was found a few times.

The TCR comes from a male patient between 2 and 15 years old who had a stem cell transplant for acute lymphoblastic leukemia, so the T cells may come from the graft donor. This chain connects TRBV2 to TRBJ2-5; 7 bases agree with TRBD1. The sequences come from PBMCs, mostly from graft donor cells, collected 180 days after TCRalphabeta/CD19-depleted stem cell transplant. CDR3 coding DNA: TGTGCCAGCAGTCGGCCGGGACAGCTTGTAGGGACCCAGTACTTC. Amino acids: CASSRPGQLVGTQYF.